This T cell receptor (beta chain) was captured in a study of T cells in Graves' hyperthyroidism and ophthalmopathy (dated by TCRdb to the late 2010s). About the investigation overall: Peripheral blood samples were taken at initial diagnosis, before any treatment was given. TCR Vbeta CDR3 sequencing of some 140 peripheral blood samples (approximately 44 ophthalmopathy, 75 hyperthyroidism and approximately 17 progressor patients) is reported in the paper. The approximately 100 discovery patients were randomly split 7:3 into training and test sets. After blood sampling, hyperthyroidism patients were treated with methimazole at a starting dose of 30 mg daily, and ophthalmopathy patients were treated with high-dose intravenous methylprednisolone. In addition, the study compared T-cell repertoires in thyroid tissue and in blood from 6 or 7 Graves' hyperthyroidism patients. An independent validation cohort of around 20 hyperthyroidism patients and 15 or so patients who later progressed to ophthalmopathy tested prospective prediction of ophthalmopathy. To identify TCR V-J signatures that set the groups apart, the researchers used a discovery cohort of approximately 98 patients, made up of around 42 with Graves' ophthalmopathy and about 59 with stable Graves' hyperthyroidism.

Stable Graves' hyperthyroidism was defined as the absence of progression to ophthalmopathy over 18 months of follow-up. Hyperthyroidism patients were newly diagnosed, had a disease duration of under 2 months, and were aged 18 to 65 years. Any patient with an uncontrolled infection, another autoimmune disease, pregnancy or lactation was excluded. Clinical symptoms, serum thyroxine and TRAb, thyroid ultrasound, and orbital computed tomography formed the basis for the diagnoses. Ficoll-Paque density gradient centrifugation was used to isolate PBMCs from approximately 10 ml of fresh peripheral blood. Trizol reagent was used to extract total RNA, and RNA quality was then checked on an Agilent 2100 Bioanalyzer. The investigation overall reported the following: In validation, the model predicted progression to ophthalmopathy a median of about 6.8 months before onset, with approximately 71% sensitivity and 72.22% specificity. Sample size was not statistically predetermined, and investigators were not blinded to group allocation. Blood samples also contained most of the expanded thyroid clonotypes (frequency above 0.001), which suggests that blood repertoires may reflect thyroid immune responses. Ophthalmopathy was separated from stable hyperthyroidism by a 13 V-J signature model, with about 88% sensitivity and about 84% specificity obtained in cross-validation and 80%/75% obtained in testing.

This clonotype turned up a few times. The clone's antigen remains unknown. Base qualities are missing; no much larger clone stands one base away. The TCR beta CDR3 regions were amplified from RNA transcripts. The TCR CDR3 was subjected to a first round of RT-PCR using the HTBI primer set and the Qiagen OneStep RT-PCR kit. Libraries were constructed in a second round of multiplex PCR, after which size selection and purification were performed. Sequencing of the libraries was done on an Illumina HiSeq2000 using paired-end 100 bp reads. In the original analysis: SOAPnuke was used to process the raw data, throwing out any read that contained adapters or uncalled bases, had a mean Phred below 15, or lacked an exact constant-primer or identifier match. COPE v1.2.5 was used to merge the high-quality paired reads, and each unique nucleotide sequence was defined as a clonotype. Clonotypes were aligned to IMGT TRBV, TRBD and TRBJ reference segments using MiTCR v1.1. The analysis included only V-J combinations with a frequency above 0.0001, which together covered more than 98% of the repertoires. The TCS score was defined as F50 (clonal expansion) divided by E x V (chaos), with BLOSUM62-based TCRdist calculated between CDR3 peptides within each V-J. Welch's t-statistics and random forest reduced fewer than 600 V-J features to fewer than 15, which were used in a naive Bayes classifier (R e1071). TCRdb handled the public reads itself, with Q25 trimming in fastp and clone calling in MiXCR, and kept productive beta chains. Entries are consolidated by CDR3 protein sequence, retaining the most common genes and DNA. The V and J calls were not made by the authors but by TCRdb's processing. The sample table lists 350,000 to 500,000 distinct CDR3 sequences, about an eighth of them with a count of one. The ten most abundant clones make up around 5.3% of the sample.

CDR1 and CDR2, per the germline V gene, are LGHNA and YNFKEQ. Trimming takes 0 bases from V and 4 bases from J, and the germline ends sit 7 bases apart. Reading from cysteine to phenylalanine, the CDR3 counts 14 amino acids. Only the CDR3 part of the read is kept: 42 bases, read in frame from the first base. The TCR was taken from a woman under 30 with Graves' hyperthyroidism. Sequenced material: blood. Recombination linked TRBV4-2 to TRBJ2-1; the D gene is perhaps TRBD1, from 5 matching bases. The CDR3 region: CASSQDRVYNEQFF. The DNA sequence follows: TGTGCCAGCAGCCAAGACAGGGTTTACAATGAGCAGTTCTTC.